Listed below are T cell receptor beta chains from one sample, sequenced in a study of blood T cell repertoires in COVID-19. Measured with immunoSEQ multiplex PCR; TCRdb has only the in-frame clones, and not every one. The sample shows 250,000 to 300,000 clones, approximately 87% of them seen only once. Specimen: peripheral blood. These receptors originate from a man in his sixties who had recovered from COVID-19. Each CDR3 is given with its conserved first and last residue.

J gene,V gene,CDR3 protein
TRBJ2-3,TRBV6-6,CASSSARTSGTDTQYF
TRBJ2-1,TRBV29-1,CSVVTGGENEQFF
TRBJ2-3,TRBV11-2,CASSLDRGGTDTQYF
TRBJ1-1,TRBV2,CASSATGTSNTEAFF
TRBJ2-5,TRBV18,CASSLAGGLETQYF
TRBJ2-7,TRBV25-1,CASRTRGRFIWTYEQYF
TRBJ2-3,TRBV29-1,CSGGQERLTDTQYF
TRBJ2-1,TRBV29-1,CSVEDRWSGRLGGNEQFF
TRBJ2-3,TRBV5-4,CASRGDTYTDTQYF
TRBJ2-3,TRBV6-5,CASSVAGGGTDTQYF
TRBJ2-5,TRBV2,CASQPGLAVRQETQYF
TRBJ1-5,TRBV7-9,CASSLTDQYQPQHF
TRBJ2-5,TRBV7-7,CASSLAGRAEETQYF
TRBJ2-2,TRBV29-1,CSVQLAGGRDTGELFF
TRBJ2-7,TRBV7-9,CASSFPTVGEQYF
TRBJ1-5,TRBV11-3,CASSSRGYIQPQHF
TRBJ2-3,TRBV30,CAWTLVQGNTQYF
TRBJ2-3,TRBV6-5,CASSYSRTGGSTQYF
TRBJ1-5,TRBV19,CASNSQITRQPQHF
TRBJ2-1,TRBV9,CASSVGSALGGNEQFF
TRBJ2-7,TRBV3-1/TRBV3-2,CASSQAGGQEQYF
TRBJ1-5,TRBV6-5,CASSTQAYSNQPQHF
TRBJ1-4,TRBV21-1,CARDRDEEKLFF
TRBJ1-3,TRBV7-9,CASSRESSGNTIYF
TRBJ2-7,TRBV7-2,CASSFHSSYEQYF
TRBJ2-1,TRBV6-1,CASSASTSGVYNEQFF
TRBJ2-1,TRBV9,CAGLAGVINEQFF
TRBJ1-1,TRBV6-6,CASSGSDRGSKNTEAFF
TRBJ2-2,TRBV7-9,CASSLGLFTGELFF
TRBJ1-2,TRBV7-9,CASSLYSTTPYGYTF
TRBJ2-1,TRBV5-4,CASSLVAGGPVNEQFF
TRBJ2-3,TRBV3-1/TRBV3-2,CASSPGGGGSTDTQYF
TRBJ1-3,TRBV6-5,CASSLGAFSGNTIYF
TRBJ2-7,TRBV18,CASSPSRDRTYEQYF
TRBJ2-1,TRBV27,CASSPDSRYNEQFF
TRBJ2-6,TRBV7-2,CASSLDSGAGANVLTF
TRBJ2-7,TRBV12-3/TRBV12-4,CASSFAGSYEQYF
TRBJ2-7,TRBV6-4,CASSVREEQYF
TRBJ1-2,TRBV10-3,CAIFGGRGATNYGYTF
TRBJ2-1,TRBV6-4,CASSETGLAGGPYNEQFF
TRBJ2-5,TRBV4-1,CASSKGLATFDQTQYF
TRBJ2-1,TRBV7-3,CASSSRAGLRDNEQFF
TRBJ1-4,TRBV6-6,CASSFRGIPEKLFF
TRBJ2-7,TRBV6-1,CASSDPTSGRPVEQYF
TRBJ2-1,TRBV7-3,CASSSHRGRGEQFF
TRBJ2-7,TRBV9,CASSLGSVSYEQYF
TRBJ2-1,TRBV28,CASSSNTGGGKRNEQFF
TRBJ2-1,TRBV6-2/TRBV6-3,CASSYSATSGTKDEQFF
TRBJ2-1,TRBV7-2,CASSAPGGLAGGSYNEQFF
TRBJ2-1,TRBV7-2,CASSYRGGFYNEQFF
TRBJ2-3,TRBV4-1,CASSQPTSGRADTQYF
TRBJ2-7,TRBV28,CASSPIRTSNEQYF
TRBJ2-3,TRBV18,CASSPRGVGDTQYF
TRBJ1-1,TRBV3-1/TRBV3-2,CASSPSRGTNTEAFF
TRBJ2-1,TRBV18,CASSPWESDEQFF
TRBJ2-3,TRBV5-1,CASSSPPGQDTQYF
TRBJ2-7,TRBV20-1,CSASIEAAIAYEQYF